This T cell receptor (beta chain) was sequenced during a study of T cells in Graves' hyperthyroidism and ophthalmopathy. Whole-study findings and limits: A model built on 13 V-J features separated ophthalmopathy from stable hyperthyroidism. Within blood appeared most thyroid clonotypes that had expanded above 0.001.

V lost 6 bases, J lost 0 bases, and 2 bases lay in between. The germline gives CDR1 MNHEY, CDR2 SVGAGI. This CDR3 comprises 11 residues. This clonotype was recorded at least ten times. Its antigen is unknown. Using RNA transcripts as the source, TCR beta CDR3 regions were amplified. First-round RT-PCR targeting the TCR CDR3 was performed with the HTBI primer set. TCRdb fed the multiplex PCR reads into MiXCR, producing one record per CDR3 protein. The repertoire includes 490,000 or so distinct CDR3 sequences, 40% to 55% of them detected once, and about two fifths sits in the top ten. Specimen: peripheral blood or thyroid tissue (not recorded which). The source of this sequence is an adult woman with Graves' disease, either hyperthyroidism or ophthalmopathy (not recorded which). The chain recombines TRBV6-5 with TRBJ1-1, with D hard to call. CDR3 sequence reads: CASRVNTEAFF. The CDR3 DNA sequence: TGTGCCAGCAGGGTGAACACTGAAGCTTTCTTT.